This record covers a single TCR beta chain. Its antigen is not known. This sample was included in a study of blood T cells in healthy people across ages. Points from the study as a whole: As naive T cell percentage varied, TCR beta diversity correlated strongly with it. Per million T cells, TCR beta diversity dropped about linearly as age rose. More naive CD4+ cells and higher diversity were found in long-lived than in aged donors.

V dropped 6 bases and J dropped 5 bases, with 13 bases sitting between them. There are 13 residues in the CDR3. Germline V gene data show CDR1 as MGHDK and CDR2 as SYGVNS. The second PCR ran roughly 7 to 11 cycles with a sample-barcoded 5' primer and J-beta primers. Samples each returned at least 3 million CDR3-containing paired-end reads. TCRdb passed the 5' RACE reads through MiXCR, listing each CDR3 protein once. The sample comprises over 1,500,000 distinct CDR3 sequences, 49% of which are singletons, and around 2.1% rests with the top ten. Material: blood. The source is a woman between 40 and 55 years old in good health. The genes are TRBV25-1 and TRBJ1-2; no clear D. The CDR3 nucleotides are TGTGCCAGCAGCGAAGGGCGCCAGTATGGCTACACCTTC. Translating it yields CASSEGRQYGYTF.